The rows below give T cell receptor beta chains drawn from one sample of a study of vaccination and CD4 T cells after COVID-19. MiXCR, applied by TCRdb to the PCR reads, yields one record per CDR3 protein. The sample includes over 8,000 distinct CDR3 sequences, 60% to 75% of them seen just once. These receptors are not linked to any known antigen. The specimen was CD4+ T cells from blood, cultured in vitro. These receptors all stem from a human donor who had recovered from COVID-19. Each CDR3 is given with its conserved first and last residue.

CSAEGAWGGGTDTQYF,TRBV20-1,TRBJ2-3
CASSARIGVNTEAFF,TRBV9,TRBJ1-1
CSARFSGSTDTQYF,TRBV20-1,TRBJ2-3
CASSLGVNTEAFF,TRBV5-4,TRBJ1-1
CASSLGPLSSGNTIYF,TRBV11-3,TRBJ1-3
CASSDGPSRPQHF,TRBV2,TRBJ1-5
CASSEARAGGGTEAFF,TRBV2,TRBJ1-1
CSARPAREPDAQYF,TRBV20-1,TRBJ2-3
CAGSLTWDRSSEQYF,TRBV7-2,TRBJ2-7
CASSVDGRGQAFF,TRBV9,TRBJ1-1
CASKMNTEAFF,TRBV2,TRBJ1-1
CGIDRNNYGYTF,TRBV20-1,TRBJ1-2
CASSESEGPTEAFF,TRBV2,TRBJ1-1
CASSPWGPGGRNEQFF,TRBV7-3,TRBJ2-1
CASSRGRESTGELFF,TRBV7-9,TRBJ2-2
CASSLDRGRAEAFF,TRBV7-2,TRBJ1-1
CSAQPGATEAFF,TRBV20-1,TRBJ1-1
CASSMGGGLADTQYF,TRBV19,TRBJ2-3